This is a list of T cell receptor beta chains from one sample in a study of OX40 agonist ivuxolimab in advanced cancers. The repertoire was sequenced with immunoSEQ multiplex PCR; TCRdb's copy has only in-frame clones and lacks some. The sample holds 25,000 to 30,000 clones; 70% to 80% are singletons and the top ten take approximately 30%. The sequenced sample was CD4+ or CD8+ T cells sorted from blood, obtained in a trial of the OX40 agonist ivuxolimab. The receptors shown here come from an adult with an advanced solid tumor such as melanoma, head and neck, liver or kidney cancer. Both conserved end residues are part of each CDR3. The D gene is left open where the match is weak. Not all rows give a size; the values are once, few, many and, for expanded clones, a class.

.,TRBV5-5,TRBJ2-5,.,CASSLEVGPGVGMETQYF,TGTGCCAGCAGCTTGGAAGTGGGACCAGGGGTGGGAATGGAGACCCAGTACTTC
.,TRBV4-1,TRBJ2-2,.,CASSRIGGANTGELFF,TGCGCCAGCAGCCGTATAGGGGGAGCGAACACCGGGGAGCTGTTTTTT
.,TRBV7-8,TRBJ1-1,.,CASSLVWRDGEAFF,TGTGCCAGCAGCTTAGTTTGGAGGGATGGTGAAGCTTTCTTT
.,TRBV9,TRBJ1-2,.,CASSERPQGDSYGYTF,TGTGCCAGCAGCGAGCGCCCTCAGGGTGATAGCTATGGCTACACCTTC
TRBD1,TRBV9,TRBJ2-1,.,CASSVADGDRVGNEQFF,TGTGCCAGCAGCGTAGCTGACGGGGACAGGGTTGGCAATGAGCAGTTCTTC
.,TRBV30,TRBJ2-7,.,CAWSVTAYEQYF,TGTGCCTGGAGTGTAACAGCCTACGAGCAGTACTTC
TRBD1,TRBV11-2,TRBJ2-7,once,CASSTRDRGREQYF,TGTGCCAGCAGCACGAGGGACAGAGGTCGCGAGCAGTACTTC
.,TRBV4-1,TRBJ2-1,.,CASSQARDNEQFF,TGCGCCAGCAGCCAAGCCAGAGACAATGAGCAGTTCTTC
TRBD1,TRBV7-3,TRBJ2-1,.,CASSLTGTGYMYNEQFF,TGTGCCAGCAGCTTAACGGGGACAGGGTATATGTACAATGAGCAGTTCTTC
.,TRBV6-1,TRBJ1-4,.,CASSDRRSKINEKLFF,TGTGCCAGCAGTGACCGGCGAAGTAAGATTAATGAAAAACTGTTTTTT
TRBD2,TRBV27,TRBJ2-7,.,CASSLRVLAGGATTEQYF,TGTGCCAGCAGTTTAAGGGTACTAGCGGGAGGTGCGACCACCGAGCAGTACTTC
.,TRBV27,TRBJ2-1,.,CASSLSAFSYNEQFF,TGTGCCAGCAGTTTATCTGCGTTCTCCTACAATGAGCAGTTCTTC
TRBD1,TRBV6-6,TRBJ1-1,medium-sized,CASSLQPGGIPEAFF,TGTGCCAGCAGTTTACAGCCAGGGGGGATCCCTGAAGCTTTCTTT
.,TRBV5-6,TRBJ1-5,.,CASRGYLSNQPQHF,TGTGCCAGCAGGGGTTATTTGAGCAATCAGCCCCAGCATTTT
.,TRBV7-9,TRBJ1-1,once,CASSKSEGTEAFF,TGTGCCAGCAGCAAATCCGAGGGCACTGAAGCTTTCTTT
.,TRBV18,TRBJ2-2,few,CASSPPQGFNTGELFF,TGTGCCAGCTCACCACCGCAGGGTTTCAACACCGGGGAGCTGTTTTTT
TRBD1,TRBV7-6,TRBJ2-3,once,CASSLNRGHRTDTQYF,TGTGCCAGCAGCTTGAACAGGGGCCACCGGACAGATACGCAGTATTTT
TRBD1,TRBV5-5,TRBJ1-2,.,CASSLGGTGVQRHGYTF,TGTGCCAGCAGCTTGGGTGGGACAGGGGTCCAGCGCCATGGCTACACCTTC
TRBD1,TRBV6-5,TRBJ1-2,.,CASTTGGDGYTF,TGTGCCAGCACGACAGGGGGCGATGGCTACACCTTC
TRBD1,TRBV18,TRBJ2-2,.,CASSPWTGNTGELFF,TGTGCCAGCTCACCTTGGACAGGGAACACCGGGGAGCTGTTTTTT
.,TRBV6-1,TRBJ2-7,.,CASSETGTYEQYF,TGTGCCAGCAGTGAAACCGGAACGTACGAGCAGTACTTC
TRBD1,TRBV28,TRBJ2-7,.,CASSRDRASDEQYF,TGTGCCAGCAGTCGGGACAGGGCTAGCGACGAGCAGTACTTC